The 2 T cell receptor beta chains below come from one sample, sequenced in a study of cytomegalovirus exposure and HLA in healthy donors. 13 Jbeta primers and 60 Vbeta primers were used for the PCR. The method was immunoSEQ multiplex PCR; TCRdb's version includes in-frame clones alone and lacks a portion of them. The data hold 70,000 to 85,000 clones, with 63% observed a single time. Sequenced sample: PBMCs. All receptors derive from a man aged 25 to 40 in good health and CMV-seropositive.

This chain links TRBV29-1 with TRBJ2-1; D is unresolved. The CDR3 sequence is 11 residues long. CDR1 SQVTM and CDR2 ANQGSEA come from the germline V gene. Trimming left V 3 bases short and J 7 bases short, with 7 bases between. CDR3 loop: CSVDGANEQFF. The DNA for the CDR3 is TGCAGCGTTGACGGTGCTAATGAGCAGTTCTTC.

This clone was counted between two and nine times. The rearrangement joins TRBV27 to TRBJ1-6, with D tentatively TRBD1 (5 bases). With 5 bases removed from V and 7 bases from J, the gap between germline ends came to 12 bases. The CDR3 has 14 amino acids. Germline-derived CDR1 and CDR2 are MNHEY and SMNVEV (reference sequence). The CDR3 loop is CASSTSGANSPLHF. The CDR3 DNA sequence: TGTGCCAGCAGTACGAGTGGGGCCAATTCACCCCTCCACTTT.